This T cell receptor beta chain was observed in a study of shared clonotypes between healthy human individuals. With 5 bases clipped from V and 7 bases from J, the junction kept 4 bases outside the gene matches. CDR1 DFQATT and CDR2 SNEGSKA come from the germline V gene (reference sequence). CDR3 length equals 11 residues. An assay was performed, and its level was deep. Repertoires were generated with immunoSEQ multiplex PCR, while TCRdb's copy carries only in-frame clones and drops some. This table holds 2,100,000 or so clones, roughly 95% found once. The sample was naive CD4+ T cells sorted from blood. Documented subset: CD45RA+ positively selected. The source of this sequence is a man aged 18 to 30 in good health. The chain employs TRBV20-1 and TRBJ1-2; TRBD1 matches at 7 bases. CDR3 residues: CSALPGGGYTF. The CDR3 coding sequence is TGCAGTGCTTTGCCAGGGGGTGGCTACACCTTC.